These T cell receptor beta chains were read from a single sample in a study of shared clonotypes between healthy human individuals. Profiling relied on immunoSEQ multiplex PCR, and the TCRdb table lists in-frame clones only, not all of them. Of millions of clones in the sample, roughly 94% were seen once. Sequencing was performed on naive CD4+ T cells sorted from blood. The receptors come from a young man in good health. Both conserved end residues are part of each CDR3. A D gene is named only where the DNA matches it firmly. Expanded clones are given a class, and other clones once, few, many or no size at all.

abundance,j_gene,d_gene,v_gene,CDR3aa,CDR3nt
-,TRBJ2-7,-,TRBV11-2,CASSRPTSGAYEQYF,TGTGCCAGCAGCCGCCCGACATCGGGGGCCTACGAGCAGTACTTC
-,TRBJ2-1,TRBD2,TRBV6-6,CASTVAGLLNEQFF,TGTGCCAGCACCGTAGCGGGATTACTCAATGAGCAGTTCTTC
-,TRBJ1-4,-,TRBV29-1,CSVEVQAAGEKLFF,TGCAGCGTTGAAGTTCAAGCGGCCGGTGAAAAACTGTTTTTT
-,TRBJ2-7,TRBD1,TRBV9,CASSPLQGAPNEQYF,TGTGCCAGCAGCCCCTTACAGGGGGCCCCAAACGAGCAGTACTTC
-,TRBJ1-1,-,TRBV27,CASSFDRINTEAFF,TGTGCCAGCAGCTTCGACAGGATAAACACTGAAGCTTTCTTT
-,TRBJ1-3,-,TRBV5-1,CASSPGGSSGNTIYF,TGCGCCAGCAGCCCGGGGGGCTCCTCTGGAAACACCATATATTTT
-,TRBJ2-7,-,TRBV25-1,CASLGTPGDEQYF,TGTGCCAGCCTAGGGACACCAGGGGACGAGCAGTACTTC
-,TRBJ2-3,-,TRBV6-1,CAISESQITGPYTDTQYF,TGTGCCATCAGTGAATCCCAGATTACAGGTCCCTACACAGATACGCAGTATTTT
-,TRBJ2-7,-,TRBV11-2,CASSLEGRSYEQYF,TGTGCCAGCAGCTTAGAGGGAAGGAGCTACGAGCAGTACTTC
-,TRBJ2-2,TRBD2,TRBV7-9,CASSSRTSGNLNTGELFF,TGTGCCAGCAGCTCCCGGACTAGCGGGAACCTGAACACCGGGGAGCTGTTTTTT
-,TRBJ2-7,TRBD1,TRBV5-1,CASSRTGSYEQYF,TGCGCCAGCAGCCGGACAGGGTCTTACGAGCAGTACTTC
-,TRBJ2-1,TRBD1,TRBV6-4,CASSDRDRELNEQFF,TGTGCCAGCAGTGACCGGGACAGGGAACTCAATGAGCAGTTCTTC
-,TRBJ2-1,-,TRBV7-3,CASSPQGGDNEQFF,TGTGCCAGCAGCCCCCAGGGGGGGGACAATGAGCAGTTCTTC
many,TRBJ1-1,-,TRBV5-4,CASRRPNTEAFF,TGTGCCAGCAGGAGGCCTAACACTGAAGCTTTCTTT
-,TRBJ2-7,-,TRBV27,CASTPRAGYEQYF,TGTGCCAGCACCCCAAGGGCAGGCTACGAGCAGTACTTC
-,TRBJ2-1,TRBD2,TRBV5-4,CASSLARTSGRVEQFF,TGTGCCAGCAGCTTAGCCCGGACTAGCGGGAGGGTTGAGCAGTTCTTC
-,TRBJ2-5,TRBD2,TRBV30,CAWRKGGLARTQETQYF,TGTGCCTGGAGGAAGGGGGGACTAGCTCGAACACAAGAGACCCAGTACTTC
-,TRBJ2-3,TRBD2,TRBV5-1,CASRSGTSGRTDTQYF,TGCGCCAGCAGGTCCGGGACTAGCGGACGCACAGATACGCAGTATTTT
-,TRBJ2-7,-,TRBV7-9,CASSFYPNTYEQYF,TGTGCCAGCAGCTTCTATCCGAATACCTACGAGCAGTACTTC
-,TRBJ1-1,-,TRBV18,CASSPARTGNTEAFF,TGTGCCAGCTCACCAGCTAGGACGGGGAACACTGAAGCTTTCTTT
-,TRBJ2-7,-,TRBV30,CAWSVRRARGNEQYF,TGTGCCTGGAGTGTTCGTAGGGCCCGGGGGAACGAGCAGTACTTC
-,TRBJ2-1,-,TRBV7-2,CASSPRAEAWGRFF,TGTGCCAGCAGCCCCCGGGCGGAGGCGTGGGGGCGTTTCTTC
-,TRBJ1-1,-,TRBV6-1,CASLEGGAGSTEAFF,TGTGCCAGTTTGGAGGGGGGCGCAGGGAGCACTGAAGCTTTCTTT
-,TRBJ2-1,-,TRBV5-1,CASSHGGSAYNEQFF,TGCGCCAGCAGCCATGGGGGGTCCGCCTACAATGAGCAGTTCTTC
-,TRBJ2-5,TRBD2,TRBV30,CAWSLGLAANQETQYF,TGTGCCTGGAGTCTAGGACTAGCGGCAAACCAAGAGACCCAGTACTTC